Included here is one TCR beta chain sequence, with context. No antigen is known for it. No qualities accompany the bases; no much larger clone lies one base away. One collaborating source in Seattle enrolled patients while the patients were actively infected and followed the patients over time throughout the course of disease. Collaborating institutions collected whole blood in K2EDTA tubes following their own protocols. Collaborator samples were shipped for TCRbeta analysis as frozen whole blood, isolated PBMCs, or DNA extracted from either sample type. This sample was included in a study of blood T cell repertoires in COVID-19 (TCRdb year 2020). For the study in its entirety: Samples covering the acute and convalescent phases of COVID-19 were provided by collaborators in the United States, Italy and Spain. The material from the prospective study consisted of cDNA or gDNA derived from T cells, B-cell-depleted T cells, or PBMCs. Subjects who had been exposed to COVID-19, were actively infected with it, or had recovered from it provided the deeply sampled blood TCRbeta repertoires that made up the dataset. The repertoires were released in a freely available public database meant as a resource for research on the immune response to SARS-CoV-2. The samples were drawn from the first 160 participants of the ongoing ImmuneRACE study and from some 1,300 subjects provided by 6 global collaborators. A de-identified subject ID, COVID-19 status, age in years and sex were almost always included in the sample metadata. Where HLA class I and class II types were available, the types were taken from metadata supplied by the sample provider, not from assay-based typing.

Trimming removed 5 bases from V and 8 bases from J; the gene matches leave 13 bases unexplained. As encoded in the germline V gene, CDR1 is KGHSH while CDR2 is LQKENI. Reading from cysteine to phenylalanine, the CDR3 counts 17 amino acids. The DNA shown is the 51-base CDR3, in frame from base 1. The paper's findings and limits, for the study overall: Clinical and demographic metadata were provided uncurated, with the amount varying by source and participant.

TCRbeta CDR3 regions were amplified from genomic DNA using the immunoSEQ Assay, a bias-controlled multiplex PCR. The paper's processing steps were these. Nucleated cell counts per sample were estimated from amplification of reference gene primers within the assay. To quantify the absolute abundance of each unique TCRbeta CDR3 rearrangement, sequence reads were collapsed and filtered. Productive Simpson clonality was computed per sample as the square root of Simpson's diversity index over productive rearrangements. TCRdb took over this immuneACCESS table, retaining in-frame rearrangements with V and J assigned. Such tables are incomplete; in checked studies, under half of the missing clones stem from an unresolved V gene, and the remainder is unexplained. V and J calls and clone size follow that table, whereas D and trimming were derived from the DNA. For this sample the table gives about 300,000 clones, of which less than 85% were detected only once. Roughly 1.6% of the sample is in the top ten clones.

The sequenced sample was peripheral blood. The chain is assembled from TRBV18 and TRBJ2-2; the central 11 bases match TRBD2. This TCR was recovered from a human donor with COVID-19, enrolled during active disease. The donor label of this sample is uncertain. This receptor carries the CDR3 CASSSRLAGMSPGELFF. The bases read TGTGCCAGCTCATCAAGACTAGCGGGAATGTCTCCGGGGGAGCTGTTTTTT.